This entry features one T cell receptor (beta chain) sequence. The sample comes from a study of blood T cell repertoires in COVID-19. This CDR3 has 14 residues. Germline loops: CDR1 MNHNY, CDR2 SVGAGI (reference sequence). The V and J ends lost 2 bases and 2 bases respectively, with 6 bases between them. Assay: immunoSEQ multiplex PCR; the TCRdb copy retains only in-frame clones and omits some. This sample yields around 270,000 clones, of which around 87% are seen a single time; about 2.1% belongs to the top ten. Source material: peripheral blood. The TCR originated in a woman aged 45-65 years with acute or convalescent COVID-19. The chain employs TRBV6-6 and TRBJ1-4; D perhaps matches TRBD1 (5 bases). The CDR3: CASSYRGTNEKLFF. CDR3 sequence (DNA): TGTGCCAGCAGTTACAGGGGTACTAATGAAAAACTGTTTTTT.